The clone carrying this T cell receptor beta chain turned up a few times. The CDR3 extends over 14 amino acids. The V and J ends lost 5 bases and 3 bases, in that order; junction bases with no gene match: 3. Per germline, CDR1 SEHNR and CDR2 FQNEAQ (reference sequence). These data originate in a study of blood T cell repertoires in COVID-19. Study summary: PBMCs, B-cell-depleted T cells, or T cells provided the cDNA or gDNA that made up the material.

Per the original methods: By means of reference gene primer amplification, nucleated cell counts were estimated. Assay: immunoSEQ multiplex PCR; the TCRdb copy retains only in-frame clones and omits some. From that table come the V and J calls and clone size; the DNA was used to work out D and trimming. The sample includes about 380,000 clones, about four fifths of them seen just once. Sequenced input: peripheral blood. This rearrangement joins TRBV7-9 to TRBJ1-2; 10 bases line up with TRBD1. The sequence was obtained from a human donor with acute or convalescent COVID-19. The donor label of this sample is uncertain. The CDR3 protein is CASSPGQGDYGYTF. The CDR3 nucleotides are TGTGCCAGCAGCCCTGGACAGGGGGACTATGGCTACACCTTC.